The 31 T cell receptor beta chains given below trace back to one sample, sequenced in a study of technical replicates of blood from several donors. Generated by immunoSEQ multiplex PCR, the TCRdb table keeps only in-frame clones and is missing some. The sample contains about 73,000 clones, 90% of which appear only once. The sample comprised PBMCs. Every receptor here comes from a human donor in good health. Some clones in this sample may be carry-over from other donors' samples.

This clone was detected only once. As DNA, the CDR3 is TGTGCCAGCAGTCGGGGGGCAAGTGAAAAACTGTTTTTT. Amino acid sequence: CASSRGASEKLFF. The chain carries TRBV27 and TRBJ1-4; D perhaps matches TRBD1 (6 bases). The V and J ends lost 5 bases and 7 bases respectively, with 11 bases between them. The CDR3 totals 13 residues. CDR1 MNHEY and CDR2 SMNVEV come from the germline V gene (reference sequence). The variable domain in full, with the rest retrieved from reference TRBV27 and TRBJ1-4, is EAQVTQNPRYLITVTGKKLTVTCSQNMNHEYMSWYRQDPGLGLRQIYYSMNVEVTDKGDVPEGYKVSRKEKRNFPLILESPSPNQTSLYFCASSRGASEKLFFGSGTQLSVL.

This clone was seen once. CDR3 in amino acids: CASGSPGTSGMDTQYF. CDR3 in DNA: TGTGCTAGTGGTTCCCCAGGGACTAGCGGGATGGATACGCAGTATTTT. The rearrangement joins TRBV12-5 to TRBJ2-3; 13 bases line up with TRBD2. Germline trimming cut 4 bases from V and 6 bases from J; bases unmatched to any gene: 7. Germline loops: CDR1 LGHNT, CDR2 FRNRAP. CDR3 length equals 16 residues.

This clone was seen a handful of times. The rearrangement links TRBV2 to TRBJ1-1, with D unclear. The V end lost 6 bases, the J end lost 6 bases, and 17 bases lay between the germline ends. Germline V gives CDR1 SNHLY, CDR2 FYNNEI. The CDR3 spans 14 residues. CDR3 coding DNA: TGTGCCAGCAGGGCCGGGTCCTTCGAGGCTGAAGCTTTCTTT. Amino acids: CASRAGSFEAEAFF.

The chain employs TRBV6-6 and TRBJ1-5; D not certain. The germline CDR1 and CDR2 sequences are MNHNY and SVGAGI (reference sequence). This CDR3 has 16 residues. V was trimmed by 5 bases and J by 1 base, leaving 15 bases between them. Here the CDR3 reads CASSPTGWPSNQPQHF. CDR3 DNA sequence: TGTGCCAGCAGTCCGACGGGGTGGCCGAGCAATCAGCCCCAGCATTTT.

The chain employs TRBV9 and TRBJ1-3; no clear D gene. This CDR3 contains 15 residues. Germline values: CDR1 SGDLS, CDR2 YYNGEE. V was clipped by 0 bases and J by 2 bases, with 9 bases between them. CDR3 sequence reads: CASSVERTPGNTIYF. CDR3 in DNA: TGTGCCAGCAGCGTAGAGCGAACCCCTGGAAACACCATATATTTT.

The DNA for the CDR3 is TGTGCCAGCAGCTTAGTTGGTCAGGTAATGAACACTGAAGCTTTCTTT. Translating it yields CASSLVGQVMNTEAFF. The chain carries TRBV7-2 and TRBJ1-1; no firm D call. The germline gives CDR1 SGHTA, CDR2 FQGNSA. Trimming stripped 1 base from V and 0 bases from J, with 12 bases between. The length of the CDR3 is 16 residues.

The chain's CDR3 is CSGAGTGNTEAFF. The CDR3 DNA reads TGCAGCGGCGCCGGGACAGGGAACACTGAAGCTTTCTTT. The chain joins TRBV29-1 to TRBJ1-1; 8 positions agree with TRBD1. The V and J ends lost 7 bases and 1 base, in that order; junction bases with no gene match: 5. The V gene's germline CDR1 is SQVTM and CDR2 ANQGSEA. This CDR3 is built from 13 residues.

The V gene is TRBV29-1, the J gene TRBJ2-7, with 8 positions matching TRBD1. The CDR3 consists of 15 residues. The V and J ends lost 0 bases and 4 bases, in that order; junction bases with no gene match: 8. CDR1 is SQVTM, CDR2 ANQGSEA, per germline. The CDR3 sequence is CSVEDWGRGRYEQYF. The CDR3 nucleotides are TGCAGCGTTGAAGATTGGGGCAGGGGGCGTTACGAGCAGTACTTC.

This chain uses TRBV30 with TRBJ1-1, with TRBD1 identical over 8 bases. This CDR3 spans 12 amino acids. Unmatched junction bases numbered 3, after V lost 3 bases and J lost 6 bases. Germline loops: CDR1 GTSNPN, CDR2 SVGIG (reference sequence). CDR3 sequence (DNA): TGTGCCTGGAGCAGGGGGCGGGCTGAAGCTTTCTTT. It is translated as CAWSRGRAEAFF.

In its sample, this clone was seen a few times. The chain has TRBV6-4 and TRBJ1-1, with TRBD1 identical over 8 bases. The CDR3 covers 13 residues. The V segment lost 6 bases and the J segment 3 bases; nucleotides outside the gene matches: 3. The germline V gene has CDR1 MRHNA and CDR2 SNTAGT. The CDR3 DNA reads TGTGCCAGCAGCTTGACAGGGGACACTGAAGCTTTCTTT. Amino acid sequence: CASSLTGDTEAFF.

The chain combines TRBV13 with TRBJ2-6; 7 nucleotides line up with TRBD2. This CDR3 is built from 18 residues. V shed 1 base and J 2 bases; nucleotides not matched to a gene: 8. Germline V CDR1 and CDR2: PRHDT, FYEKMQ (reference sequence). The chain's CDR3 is CASSLDSRAGAGANVLTF. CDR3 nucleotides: TGTGCCAGCAGCTTAGATTCTAGGGCGGGGGCTGGGGCCAACGTCCTGACTTTC.

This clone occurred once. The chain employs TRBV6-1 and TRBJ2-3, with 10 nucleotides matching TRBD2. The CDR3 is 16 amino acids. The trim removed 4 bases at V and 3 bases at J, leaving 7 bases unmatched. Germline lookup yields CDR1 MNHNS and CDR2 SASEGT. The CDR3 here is CASSAPRAGGTDTQYF. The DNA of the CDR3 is TGTGCCAGCAGTGCCCCTAGAGCGGGGGGGACAGATACGCAGTATTTT.

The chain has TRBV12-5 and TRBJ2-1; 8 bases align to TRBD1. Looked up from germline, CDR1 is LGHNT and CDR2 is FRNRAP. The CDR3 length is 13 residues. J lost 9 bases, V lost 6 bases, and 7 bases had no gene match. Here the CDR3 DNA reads TGTGCTAGTGGCCTGACAGGGGACGGTGAGCAGTTCTTC. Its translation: CASGLTGDGEQFF.

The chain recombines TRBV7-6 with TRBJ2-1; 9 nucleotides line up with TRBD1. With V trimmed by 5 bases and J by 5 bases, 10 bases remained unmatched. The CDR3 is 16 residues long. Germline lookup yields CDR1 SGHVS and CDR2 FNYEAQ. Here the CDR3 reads CASSLAGTGYHNEQFF. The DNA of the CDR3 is TGTGCCAGCAGCCTGGCCGGGACAGGGTACCACAATGAGCAGTTCTTC. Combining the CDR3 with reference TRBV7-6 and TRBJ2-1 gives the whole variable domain GAGVSQSPRYKVTKRGQDVALRCDPISGHVSLYWYRQALGQGPEFLTYFNYEAQQDKSGLPNDRFSAERPEGSISTLTIQRTEQRDSAMYRCASSLAGTGYHNEQFFGPGTRLTVL.

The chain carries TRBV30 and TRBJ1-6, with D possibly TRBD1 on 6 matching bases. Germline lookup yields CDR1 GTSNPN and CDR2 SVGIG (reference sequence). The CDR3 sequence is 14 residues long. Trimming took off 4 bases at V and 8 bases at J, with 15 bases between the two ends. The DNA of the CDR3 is TGTGCCTGGACTGAGGGAGGGGGACATTCACCCCTCCACTTT. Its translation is CAWTEGGGHSPLHF.

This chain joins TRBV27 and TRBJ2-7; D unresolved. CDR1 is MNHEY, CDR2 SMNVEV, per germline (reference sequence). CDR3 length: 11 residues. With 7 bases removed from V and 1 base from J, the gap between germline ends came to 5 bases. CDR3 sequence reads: CASNTSYEQYF. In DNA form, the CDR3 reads TGTGCCAGCAATACTTCCTACGAGCAGTACTTC.

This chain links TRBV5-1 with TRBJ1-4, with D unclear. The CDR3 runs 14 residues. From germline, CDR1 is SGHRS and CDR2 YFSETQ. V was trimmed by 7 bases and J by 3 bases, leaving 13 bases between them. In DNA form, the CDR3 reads TGCGCCAGCGCTTTCAGTGCCGCTAATGAAAAACTGTTTTTT. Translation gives CASAFSAANEKLFF.

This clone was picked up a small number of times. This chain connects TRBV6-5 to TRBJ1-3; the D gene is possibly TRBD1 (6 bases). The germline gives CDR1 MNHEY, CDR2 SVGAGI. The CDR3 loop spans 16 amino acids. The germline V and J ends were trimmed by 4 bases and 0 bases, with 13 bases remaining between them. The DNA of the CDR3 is TGTGCCAGCAGTTTGAGAGTGACAGGCTCTGGAAACACCATATATTTT. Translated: CASSLRVTGSGNTIYF.

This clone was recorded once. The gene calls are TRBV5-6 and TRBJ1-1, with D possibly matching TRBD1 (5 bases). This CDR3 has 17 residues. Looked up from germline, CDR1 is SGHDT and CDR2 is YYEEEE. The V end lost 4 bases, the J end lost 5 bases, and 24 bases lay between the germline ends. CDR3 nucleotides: TGTGCCAGCAGCCTACAAGGAGGGGTCGGGGGTGGAACTGAAGCTTTCTTT. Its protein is CASSLQGGVGGGTEAFF.

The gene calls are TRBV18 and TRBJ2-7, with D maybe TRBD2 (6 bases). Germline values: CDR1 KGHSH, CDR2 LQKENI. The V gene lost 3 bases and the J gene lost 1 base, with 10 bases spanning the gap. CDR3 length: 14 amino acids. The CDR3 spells CASSPETRSYEQYF. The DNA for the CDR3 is TGTGCCAGCTCACCGGAGACTAGGTCCTACGAGCAGTACTTC.

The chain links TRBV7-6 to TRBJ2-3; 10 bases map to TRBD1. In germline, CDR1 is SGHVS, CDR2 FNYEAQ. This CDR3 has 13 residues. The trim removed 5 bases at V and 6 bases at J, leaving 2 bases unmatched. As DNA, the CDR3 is TGTGCCAGCAGCCTGGACAGGGGGGATACGCAGTATTTT. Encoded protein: CASSLDRGDTQYF.

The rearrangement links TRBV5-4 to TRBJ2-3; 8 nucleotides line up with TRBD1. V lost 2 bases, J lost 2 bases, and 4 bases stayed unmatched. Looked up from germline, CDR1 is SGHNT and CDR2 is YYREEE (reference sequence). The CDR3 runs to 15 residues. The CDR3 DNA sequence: TGTGCCAGCAGCTTCCGGACAGGGAACACAGATACGCAGTATTTT. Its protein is CASSFRTGNTDTQYF.

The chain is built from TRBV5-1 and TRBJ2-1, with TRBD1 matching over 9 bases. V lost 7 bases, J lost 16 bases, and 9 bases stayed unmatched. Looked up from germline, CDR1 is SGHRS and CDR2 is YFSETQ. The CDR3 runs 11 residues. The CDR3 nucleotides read TGCGCCAGCGACCTGGGGACAGGGCTATTCTTC. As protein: CASDLGTGLFF.

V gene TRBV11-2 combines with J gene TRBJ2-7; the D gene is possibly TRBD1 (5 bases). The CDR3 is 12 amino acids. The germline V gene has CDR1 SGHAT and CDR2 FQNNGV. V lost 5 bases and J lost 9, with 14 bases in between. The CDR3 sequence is CASSLSRVAQYF. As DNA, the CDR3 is TGTGCCAGCAGCCTCTCCAGGGTGGCGCAGTACTTC.

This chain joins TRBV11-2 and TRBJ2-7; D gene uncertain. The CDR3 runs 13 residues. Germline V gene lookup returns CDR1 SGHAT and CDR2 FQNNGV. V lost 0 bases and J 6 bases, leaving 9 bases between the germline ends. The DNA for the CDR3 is TGTGCCAGCAGCTTAGATCGGTCTAGCGAGCAGTACTTC. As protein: CASSLDRSSEQYF.

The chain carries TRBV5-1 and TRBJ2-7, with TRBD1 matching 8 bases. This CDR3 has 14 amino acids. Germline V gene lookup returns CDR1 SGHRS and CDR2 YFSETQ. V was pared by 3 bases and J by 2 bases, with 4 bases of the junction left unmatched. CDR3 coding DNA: TGCGCCAGCAGCTGGGGGACAGGACCCTACGAGCAGTACTTC. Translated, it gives CASSWGTGPYEQYF. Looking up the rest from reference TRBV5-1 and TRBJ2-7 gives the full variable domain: KAGVTQTPRYLIKTRGQQVTLSCSPISGHRSVSWYQQTPGQGLQFLFEYFSETQRNKGNFPGRFSGRQFSNSRSEMNVSTLELGDSALYLCASSWGTGPYEQYFGPGTRLTVT.

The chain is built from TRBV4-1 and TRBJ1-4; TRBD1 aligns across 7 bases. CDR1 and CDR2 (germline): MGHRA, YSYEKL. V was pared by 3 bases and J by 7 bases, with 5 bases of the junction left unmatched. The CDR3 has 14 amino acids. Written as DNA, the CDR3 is TGCGCCAGCAGCCACCGACAGGGCGGTGAAAAACTGTTTTTT. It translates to CASSHRQGGEKLFF.

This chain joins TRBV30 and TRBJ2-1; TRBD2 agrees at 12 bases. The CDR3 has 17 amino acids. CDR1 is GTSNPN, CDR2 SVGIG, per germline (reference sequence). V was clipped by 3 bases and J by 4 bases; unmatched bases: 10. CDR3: CAWSGFGLAGSYNEQFF. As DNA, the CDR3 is TGTGCCTGGAGCGGTTTCGGACTAGCGGGAAGTTACAATGAGCAGTTCTTC.

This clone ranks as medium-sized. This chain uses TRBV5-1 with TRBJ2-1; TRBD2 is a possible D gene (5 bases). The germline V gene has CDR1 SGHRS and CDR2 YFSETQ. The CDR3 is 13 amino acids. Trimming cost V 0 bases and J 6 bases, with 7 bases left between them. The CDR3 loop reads CASSLAGINEQFF. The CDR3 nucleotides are TGCGCCAGCAGCTTGGCGGGGATCAATGAGCAGTTCTTC.

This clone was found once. The CDR3 nucleotides read TGTGCCAGCAGCGTCCGGGACAGGGGGCGTTCTGGGGCCAACGTCCTGACTTTC. Translated, it gives CASSVRDRGRSGANVLTF. The V call is TRBV9, the J call TRBJ2-6; TRBD1 aligns across 12 bases. V dropped 2 bases and J dropped 1; count of bases not matched to a gene: 4. The germline V gene encodes CDR1 SGDLS and CDR2 YYNGEE. The CDR3 loop spans 18 amino acids.

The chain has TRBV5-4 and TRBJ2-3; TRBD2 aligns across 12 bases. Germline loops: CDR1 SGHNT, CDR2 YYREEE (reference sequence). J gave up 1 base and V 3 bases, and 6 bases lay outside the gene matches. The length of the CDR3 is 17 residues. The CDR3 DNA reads TGTGCCAGCAGCTCTAGGACTAGCGGGATAGGCACAGATACGCAGTATTTT. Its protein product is CASSSRTSGIGTDTQYF. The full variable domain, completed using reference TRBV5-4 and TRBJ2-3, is ETGVTQSPTHLIKTRGQQVTLRCSSQSGHNTVSWYQQALGQGPQFIFQYYREEENGRGNFPPRFSGLQFPNYSSELNVNALELDDSALYLCASSSRTSGIGTDTQYFGPGTRLTVL.